This entry lists 3 T cell receptor beta chains sequenced from one sample in a study of T cell responses to AZD1222 COVID-19 vaccine. The data were produced by immunoSEQ multiplex PCR, yet TCRdb's version contains in-frame clones alone and is incomplete. The sample contains roughly 100,000 clones, 70% to 90% of which appear only once. The starting material was peripheral blood, obtained on day 0 of AZD1222 vaccination. All receptors come from an adult in good health.

This chain connects TRBV6-2 or TRBV6-3 to TRBJ1-1; D gene uncertain. V lost 6 bases and J lost 6, with 17 bases in between. CDR3 length: 14 amino acids. Germline CDR1 and CDR2: MNHEY and SVGEGT. The DNA for the CDR3 is TGTGCCAGCAGCCACCATATACCTGTTCCTGAAGCTTTCTTT. Translation: CASSHHIPVPEAFF.

The chain links TRBV7-2 to TRBJ1-2; possible D gene TRBD1, 6 bases. V lost 1 base and J lost 6, with 18 bases in between. CDR3 length equals 16 residues. The germline V gene encodes CDR1 SGHTA and CDR2 FQGNSA. The CDR3 is CASSLEGGQVRDGYTF. The CDR3 DNA follows: TGTGCCAGCAGCTTAGAGGGGGGTCAGGTTAGGGATGGCTACACCTTC.

The chain has TRBV5-4 and TRBJ2-3; D call uncertain. V was pared by 1 base and J by 4 bases, with 7 bases between. CDR3 size: 13 residues. Looked up from germline, CDR1 is SGHNT and CDR2 is YYREEE (reference sequence). The CDR3 spells CASSLRRADTQYF. CDR3 nucleotide sequence: TGTGCCAGCAGCTTGAGGAGAGCAGATACGCAGTATTTT.